This T cell receptor (beta chain) was identified in a study of blood T cells in healthy people across ages. Sample-barcoded 5' priming and a J-beta primer mix drove a second PCR of roughly 6 to 12 cycles. TCRdb redid the calling of the 5' RACE reads with MiXCR, one entry per CDR3 protein. In the table there are roughly 700,000 distinct CDR3 sequences, 45% to 50% of which are singletons. Every participating donor contributed about 10 milliliters of peripheral blood through a draw. Trimming stripped 4 bases from V and 2 bases from J, with 15 bases between. The CDR3 covers 15 residues. The germline CDR1 and CDR2 sequences are SGHDT and YYEEEE.

The sequencing input was blood. This TCR was recovered from a woman aged 55-75 years in good health. The J gene is TRBJ2-5, the V gene TRBV5-6, with D perhaps matching TRBD1 (6 bases). The CDR3 DNA follows: TGTGCCAGCAGCGGTCCGGACAGATTACAAGAGACCCAGTACTTC. This encodes CASSGPDRLQETQYF. The variable domain in full, with the rest retrieved from reference TRBV5-6 and TRBJ2-5, is DAGVTQSPTHLIKTRGQQVTLRCSPKSGHDTVSWYQQALGQGPQFIFQYYEEEERQRGNFPDRFSGHQFPNYSSELNVNALLLGDSALYLCASSGPDRLQETQYFGPGTRLLVL.